The 24 T cell receptor beta chains in this list originate from one sample, sequenced in a study of vaccination and CD4 T cells after COVID-19. Their antigen targets remain unknown. The assay that was used to sequence DNA from cultured CD4+ T cells was the Oncomine TCR Beta short-read assay. TCRdb reprocessed the PCR reads with MiXCR, giving one entry per CDR3 protein. This sample has about 20,000 distinct CDR3 sequences, with over 60% found just once. Treatment: 10-day PBMC culture with coronavirus spike peptide pools or control peptides (ViraFEST assay). The material was CD4+ T cells from blood, cultured in vitro, obtained after SARS-CoV-2 vaccination. The receptors come from a human donor who received a COVID-19 vaccine.

This clonotype was seen only a few times. One end of the junction is discordant with germline, which a read error may explain. The chain links TRBV10-3 to TRBJ2-3; 10 bases match TRBD2. The CDR3 extends over 16 amino acids. CDR1 and CDR2 from the germline V gene are ENHRY and SYGVKD. CDR3 sequence: CASSESLAGAPDTQYF. In DNA, the CDR3 is TGTGCCAGCAGTGAAAGTCTAGCGGGGGCACCAGATACGCAGTATTTT.

The rearrangement joins TRBV4-1 to TRBJ2-4, with TRBD2 as a possible D gene (6 bases). The CDR3 spans 18 residues. The V gene lost 0 bases and the J gene lost 3 bases, with 18 bases spanning the gap. CDR1 MGHRA and CDR2 YSYEKL come from the germline V gene. As DNA, the CDR3 is TGCGCCAGCAGCCAAGATGGGTGGGGCGGGGACGACAAAAACATTCAGTACTTC. Protein product: CASSQDGWGGDDKNIQYF.

This chain links TRBV7-6 with TRBJ2-7; the D is unclear. This CDR3 has 14 amino acids. The V gene lost 1 base and the J gene lost 0 bases, with 7 bases spanning the gap. Germline-derived CDR1 and CDR2 are SGHVS and FNYEAQ. For the CDR3, the DNA is TGTGCCAGCAGCTTAGGGTCGGACTCCTACGAGCAGTACTTC. Amino acids: CASSLGSDSYEQYF.

V usage is TRBV12-5 and J usage is TRBJ2-1; D gene uncertain. This CDR3 has 12 amino acids. Germline values: CDR1 LGHNT, CDR2 FRNRAP. Trimming removed 8 bases at V and 4 bases at J, with 9 bases between. In DNA form, the CDR3 reads TGTGCTAGTAACGTAGCTTACAATGAGCAGTTCTTC. This gives the protein CASNVAYNEQFF.

V and J are TRBV2 and TRBJ1-2; D gene unclear. The CDR3 contains 12 residues. Deletions cut 5 bases from V and 4 bases from J, with 8 bases between. Germline V gene data show CDR1 as SNHLY and CDR2 as FYNNEI. CDR3 bases: TGTGCCAGCAGTATGGGATCCTATGGCTACACCTTC. It translates to CASSMGSYGYTF.

A few counts support this clonotype. The J gene is TRBJ1-6, the V gene TRBV27, with TRBD1 matching over 7 bases. The length of the CDR3 is 19 residues. V shed 5 bases and J 3 bases; nucleotides not matched to a gene: 16. Germline CDR1 reads MNHEY; CDR2 reads SMNVEV (reference sequence). In DNA, the CDR3 is TGTGCCAGCAGTCCCAACCAAGCCCGGACAGGCCGCTATAATTCACCCCTCCACTTT. It specifies CASSPNQARTGRYNSPLHF.

The CDR3: CASSNGQNQPQHF. CDR3 DNA sequence: TGTGCCAGTAGTAATGGACAGAATCAGCCCCAGCATTTT. The V call is TRBV19, the J call TRBJ1-5, with a possible D match to TRBD1 (6 bases). V gave up 4 bases and J gave up 4 bases, with 8 bases separating them. In germline, CDR1 is LNHDA, CDR2 SQIVND (reference sequence). The CDR3 runs 13 residues.

The V call is TRBV7-2, the J call TRBJ1-2; the match to TRBD1 covers 10 bases. The CDR3 totals 15 residues. Germline CDR1 is SGHTA and CDR2 is FQGNSA. Trimming took 4 bases from V and 5 from J; bases not matched to a gene: 7. The CDR3 DNA sequence: TGTGCCAGCAGCTCTAGGACAGGGGGGATATATGGCTACACCTTC. It is translated as CASSSRTGGIYGYTF.

The chain has TRBV12-3 or TRBV12-4 and TRBJ1-3; D is unclear. The CDR3 consists of 12 residues. With 2 bases removed from V and 3 bases from J, the gap between germline ends came to 2 bases. CDR3 region: CASSLYGNTIYF. DNA for the CDR3: TGTGCCAGCAGTTTATATGGAAACACCATATATTTT.

The CDR3 DNA reads TGTGCCAGCAGTTACGCTAGCCTACAAGAGACCCAGTACTTC. It codes for CASSYASLQETQYF. V is TRBV6-5 and J is TRBJ2-5; D possibly corresponds to TRBD2 (5 bases). The length of the CDR3 is 14 residues. V lost 2 bases to trimming and J lost 2 bases, with 9 bases between them. Germline V CDR1 and CDR2: MNHEY, SVGAGI.

This clonotype was recorded a few times. V and J are TRBV15 and TRBJ2-1, with TRBD2 identical over 10 bases. Looked up from germline, CDR1 is LNHNV and CDR2 is YYDKDF (reference sequence). Trimming at V came to 0 bases and at J to 7 bases, leaving 3 bases not matched to a gene. The CDR3 sequence is 15 residues long. The CDR3 region is CATSRDLAGENEQFF. As DNA, the CDR3 is TGTGCCACCAGCAGAGATCTAGCGGGGGAAAATGAGCAGTTCTTC.

The V gene is TRBV30, the J gene TRBJ2-2, with 9 bases fitting TRBD2. Germline CDR1 is GTSNPN and CDR2 is SVGIG (reference sequence). Germline trimming cut 4 bases from V and 9 bases from J; bases unmatched to any gene: 6. This CDR3 has 13 residues. CDR3 residues: CAWNSGGTRELFF. CDR3 DNA: TGTGCCTGGAACAGCGGGGGGACTAGGGAGCTGTTTTTT.

The gene calls are TRBV11-3 and TRBJ1-2; D is ambiguous. The CDR3 has 13 residues. V was shortened by 5 bases and J by 7 bases, with 14 bases between the two germline ends. Germline V gene lookup returns CDR1 SGHNT and CDR2 YENEEA. The CDR3 nucleotides are TGTGCCAGCAGCCCCCGACAAAGCCTTGGCTACACCTTC. Its translation is CASSPRQSLGYTF.

The genes are TRBV7-8 and TRBJ1-5; 9 bases fit TRBD1. Germline values: CDR1 SGHVS, CDR2 FQNEAQ. The CDR3 runs 16 residues. Trimming took 2 bases from V and 7 from J; bases not matched to a gene: 9. The CDR3 reads CASSLLQGAVFQPQHF. CDR3 nucleotides: TGTGCCAGCAGCTTACTACAGGGGGCAGTTTTCCAGCCCCAGCATTTT.

This chain connects TRBV7-9 to TRBJ2-3; 10 bases align to TRBD2. The V segment lost 0 bases and the J segment 0 bases; nucleotides outside the gene matches: 9. The CDR3 covers 19 residues. The germline V gene encodes CDR1 SEHNR and CDR2 FQNEAQ (reference sequence). CDR3 bases: TGTGCCAGCAGCTTAGCGCGCACTAGCGGGGTGCCTAGCACAGATACGCAGTATTTT. Encoded protein: CASSLARTSGVPSTDTQYF.

The chain combines TRBV6-2 or TRBV6-3 with TRBJ1-1; 7 bases line up with TRBD1. J lost 1 base, V lost 5 bases, and 7 bases had no gene match. This CDR3 contains 15 residues. Germline lookup yields CDR1 MNHEY and CDR2 SVGEGT. CDR3 DNA: TGTGCCAGCAGTGCATACAGGGGTTGGAACACTGAAGCTTTCTTT. Protein product: CASSAYRGWNTEAFF.

The chain is built from TRBV19 and TRBJ1-5; D is ambiguous. CDR1 is LNHDA and CDR2 is SQIVND in the germline V gene (reference sequence). Trimming cost V 7 bases and J 2 bases, with 9 bases left between them. This CDR3 region has 13 residues. For the CDR3, the DNA is TGTGCCAGTAAGACATTAGGCAATCAGCCCCAGCATTTT. As protein: CASKTLGNQPQHF.

The CDR3 reads CSAQRGSTKETQYF. Written as DNA, the CDR3 is TGCAGTGCCCAGCGGGGATCTACTAAAGAGACCCAGTACTTC. The chain joins TRBV20-1 to TRBJ2-5; 7 nucleotides agree with TRBD2. J was trimmed by 3 bases and V by 6 bases; bases with no gene match: 10. The germline V gene has CDR1 DFQATT and CDR2 SNEGSKA (reference sequence). The CDR3 has 14 residues.

This chain connects TRBV20-1 to TRBJ1-1; D unresolved. CDR1 and CDR2 (germline): DFQATT, SNEGSKA (reference sequence). CDR3 length equals 14 residues. The ends were cut back, 0 bases at V and 1 base at J, with 9 bases in the middle. The CDR3 bases are TGCAGTGCTAGAGATCTCTCAGGGAACACTGAAGCTTTCTTT. This codes for CSARDLSGNTEAFF.

This clonotype was observed a single time. The chain employs TRBV6-1 and TRBJ2-5, with TRBD1 as a possible D gene (5 bases). The CDR3 is 17 residues long. V shed 5 bases and J shed 5 bases, with 24 bases lying between them. Germline-derived CDR1 and CDR2 are MNHNS and SASEGT. The DNA of the CDR3 is TGTGCCAGCAGTCAAACCACAGACAGCCTGGGGTCGGAGACCCAGTACTTC. Its protein product is CASSQTTDSLGSETQYF.

The chain couples TRBV28 to TRBJ1-3; maybe TRBD1 (5 bases). CDR1 MDHEN and CDR2 SYDVKM come from the germline V gene. The length of the CDR3 is 12 residues. V was pared by 7 bases and J by 4 bases, with 8 bases between. The CDR3 bases are TGTGCCAGCACAAACAGGGGAAACACCATATATTTT. Amino acids: CASTNRGNTIYF.

The chain combines TRBV5-1 with TRBJ2-1; 12 bases align to TRBD2. Germline CDR1 SGHRS, CDR2 YFSETQ. The CDR3 is made up of 15 amino acids. The junction had 5 bases not matched to a gene; V was cut back by 3 bases and J by 7 bases. CDR3 residues: CASSSRLAGVNEQFF. In nucleotides, the CDR3 is TGCGCCAGCAGCTCGAGACTAGCGGGGGTGAATGAGCAGTTCTTC.

This chain connects TRBV19 to TRBJ1-1; tentatively, D is TRBD1 (5 bases). This CDR3 comprises 14 residues. Germline V gene sequence: CDR1 LNHDA, CDR2 SQIVND (reference sequence). V lost 2 bases and J 3 bases, leaving 10 bases between the germline ends. In DNA, the CDR3 is TGTGCCAGTAGTATACAGGGAGGGGACACTGAAGCTTTCTTT. It encodes CASSIQGGDTEAFF.

The chain carries TRBV19 and TRBJ1-1; 7 nucleotides match TRBD1. Germline CDR1 LNHDA, CDR2 SQIVND (reference sequence). This CDR3 spans 14 amino acids. Trimming took 5 bases from V and 3 from J; bases not matched to a gene: 6. The CDR3 coding sequence is TGTGCCAGTAGTGAAACAGGGGTTCACACTGAAGCTTTCTTT. This codes for CASSETGVHTEAFF.